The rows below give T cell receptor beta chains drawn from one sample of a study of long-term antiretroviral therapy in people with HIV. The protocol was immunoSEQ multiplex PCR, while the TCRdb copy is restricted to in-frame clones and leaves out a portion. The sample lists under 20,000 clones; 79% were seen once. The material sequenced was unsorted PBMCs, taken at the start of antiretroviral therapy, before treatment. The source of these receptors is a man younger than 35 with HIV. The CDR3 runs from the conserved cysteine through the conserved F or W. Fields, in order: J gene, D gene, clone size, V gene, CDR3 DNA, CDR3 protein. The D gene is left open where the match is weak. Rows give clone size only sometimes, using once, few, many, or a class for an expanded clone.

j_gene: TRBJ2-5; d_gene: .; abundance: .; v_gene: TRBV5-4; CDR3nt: TGTGCCAGCAGCTGGAGGGGGCAGGGTGGGATGGGACAAGAGACCCAGTACTTC; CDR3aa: CASSWRGQGGMGQETQYF
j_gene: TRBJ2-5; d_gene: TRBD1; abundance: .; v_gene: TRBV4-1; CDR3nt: TGCGCCAGCAGCCAAGGGAAAGGGACAGGGGAAATAGAGACCCAGTACTTC; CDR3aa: CASSQGKGTGEIETQYF
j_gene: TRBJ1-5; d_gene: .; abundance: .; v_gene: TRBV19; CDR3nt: TGTGCCAGTAGCCGGGGCAATCAGCCCCAGCATTTT; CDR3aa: CASSRGNQPQHF
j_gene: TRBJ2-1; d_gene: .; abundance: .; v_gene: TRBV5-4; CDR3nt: TGTGCCAGCAGCTTGGTCAAACTCTCCTACAATGAGCAGTTCTTC; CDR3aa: CASSLVKLSYNEQFF
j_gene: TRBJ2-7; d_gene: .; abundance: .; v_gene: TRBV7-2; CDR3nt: TGTGCCAGCAGCTTAGGACCTAACTACGAGCAGTACTTC; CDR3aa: CASSLGPNYEQYF
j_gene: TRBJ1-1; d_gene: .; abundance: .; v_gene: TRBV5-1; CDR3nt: TGCGCCAGCAGCTTGGTAGCAGGAATGAACACTGAAGCTTTCTTT; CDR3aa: CASSLVAGMNTEAFF
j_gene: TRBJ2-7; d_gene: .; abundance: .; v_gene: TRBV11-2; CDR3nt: TGTGCCAGCACCCTCGCAAGTGGGTGGGAGCAGTACTTC; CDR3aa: CASTLASGWEQYF
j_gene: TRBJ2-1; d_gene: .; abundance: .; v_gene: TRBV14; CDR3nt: TGTGCCAGCAGCCAAGATGGTGTCATGGGGCGGCCCTACAATGAGCAGTTCTTC; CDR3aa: CASSQDGVMGRPYNEQFF
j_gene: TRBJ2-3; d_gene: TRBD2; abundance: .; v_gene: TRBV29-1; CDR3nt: TGCAGCGGAACGCTGGGACTAGCGGGGGCCCGGGATACGCAGTATTTT; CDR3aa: CSGTLGLAGARDTQYF
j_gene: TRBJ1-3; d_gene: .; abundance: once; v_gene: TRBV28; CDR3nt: TGTGCCAGCAGAGTTGGAGGAAATGAAAACACCATATATTTT; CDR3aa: CASRVGGNENTIYF
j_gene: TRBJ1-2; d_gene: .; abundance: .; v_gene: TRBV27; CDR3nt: TGTGCCAGCAGGGAATCGGGAGGGCAACTCTATGGCTACACCTTC; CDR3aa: CASRESGGQLYGYTF
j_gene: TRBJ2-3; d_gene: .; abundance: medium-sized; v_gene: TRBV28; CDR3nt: TGTGCCAGCAGTTTCGGGCGAGATACGCAGTATTTT; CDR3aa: CASSFGRDTQYF
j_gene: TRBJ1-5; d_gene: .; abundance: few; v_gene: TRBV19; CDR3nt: TGTGCCAGTAGTATGGGTGCTAGCAATCAGCCCCAGCATTTT; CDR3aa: CASSMGASNQPQHF
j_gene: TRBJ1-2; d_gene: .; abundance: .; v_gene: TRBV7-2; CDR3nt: TGTGCCAGCAGCTTAGGGCCTGGGCAGGGTGGGGCTAACTATGGCTACACCTTC; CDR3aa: CASSLGPGQGGANYGYTF
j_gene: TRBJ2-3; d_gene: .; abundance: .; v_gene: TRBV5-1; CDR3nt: TGCGCCAGCAGCTTAACAGGTGATACGCAGTATTTT; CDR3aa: CASSLTGDTQYF
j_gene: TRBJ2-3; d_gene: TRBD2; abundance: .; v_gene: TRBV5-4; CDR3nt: TGTGCCCTCGCGGGGGGGAGAGGAACAGATACGCAGTATTTT; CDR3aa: CALAGGRGTDTQYF
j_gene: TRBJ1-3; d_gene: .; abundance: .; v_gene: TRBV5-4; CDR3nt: TGTGCCAGCAGCCTAACAGGGACCCTGAGGTCTGGAAACACCATATATTTT; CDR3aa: CASSLTGTLRSGNTIYF
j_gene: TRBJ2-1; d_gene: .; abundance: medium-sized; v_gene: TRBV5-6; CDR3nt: TGTGCCAGCAGCTTGGGTGACAATGAGCAGTTCTTC; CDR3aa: CASSLGDNEQFF
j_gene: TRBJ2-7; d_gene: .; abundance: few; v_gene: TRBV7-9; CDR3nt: TGTGCCAGCAGCTGGTCGGGGGCGTCCTACGAGCAGTACTTC; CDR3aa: CASSWSGASYEQYF
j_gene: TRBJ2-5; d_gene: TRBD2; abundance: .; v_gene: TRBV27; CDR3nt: TGTGCCAGCAGACTAGCGGGAGTGTCCAGCCAAGAGACCCAGTACTTC; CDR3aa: CASRLAGVSSQETQYF
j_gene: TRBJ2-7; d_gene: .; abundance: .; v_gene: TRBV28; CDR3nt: TGTGCCAGCAGTAAACAGGGAGAGAACTTC; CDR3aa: CASSKQGENF
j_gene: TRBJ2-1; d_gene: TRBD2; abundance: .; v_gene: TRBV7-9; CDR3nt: TGTGCCAGCAGCTTTAGCGGGAGCTCTGGGAATGAGCAGTTCTTC; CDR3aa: CASSFSGSSGNEQFF
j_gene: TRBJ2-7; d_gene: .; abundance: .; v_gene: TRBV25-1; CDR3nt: TGTGCCAGCAGTGATTACGAGCAGTACTTC; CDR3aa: CASSDYEQYF